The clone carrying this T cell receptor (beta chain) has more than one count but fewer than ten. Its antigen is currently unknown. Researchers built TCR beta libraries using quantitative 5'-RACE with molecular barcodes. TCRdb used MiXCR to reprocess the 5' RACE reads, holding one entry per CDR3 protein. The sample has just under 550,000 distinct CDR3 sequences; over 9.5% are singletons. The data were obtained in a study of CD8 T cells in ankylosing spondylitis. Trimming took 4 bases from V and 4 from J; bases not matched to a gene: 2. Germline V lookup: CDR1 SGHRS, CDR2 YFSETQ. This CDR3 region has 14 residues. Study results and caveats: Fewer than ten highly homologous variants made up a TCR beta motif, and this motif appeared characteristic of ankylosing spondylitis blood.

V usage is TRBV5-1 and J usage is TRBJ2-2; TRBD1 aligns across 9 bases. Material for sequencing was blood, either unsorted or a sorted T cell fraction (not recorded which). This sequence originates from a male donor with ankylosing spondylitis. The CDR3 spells CASSRTGVTGELFF. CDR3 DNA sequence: TGCGCCAGCAGCCGGACAGGGGTCACCGGGGAGCTGTTTTTT.